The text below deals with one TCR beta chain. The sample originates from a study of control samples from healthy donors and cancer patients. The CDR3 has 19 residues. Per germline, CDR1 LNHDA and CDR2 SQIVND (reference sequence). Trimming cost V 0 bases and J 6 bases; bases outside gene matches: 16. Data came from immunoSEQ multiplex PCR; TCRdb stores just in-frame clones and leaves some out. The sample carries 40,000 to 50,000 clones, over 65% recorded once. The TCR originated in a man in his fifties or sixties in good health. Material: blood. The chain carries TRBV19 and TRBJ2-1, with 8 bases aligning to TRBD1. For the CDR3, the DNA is TGTGCCAGTAGTATAGATCCCCCTGCCGGCAGGGGGCACGGCAATGAGCAGTTCTTC. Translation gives CASSIDPPAGRGHGNEQFF.